These 13 T cell receptor beta chains were sequenced from one sample in a study of cytomegalovirus exposure and HLA in healthy donors. Vbeta (60) and Jbeta (13) primers were used in the PCR. Profiling relied on immunoSEQ multiplex PCR, and the TCRdb table lists in-frame clones only, not all of them. The table includes under 55,000 clones, approximately 73% detected once. Material for sequencing was PBMCs. The receptors were sampled from a man between 18 and 29 years old in good health and CMV-seronegative.

The chain joins TRBV4-1 to TRBJ1-5; 11 bases align to TRBD1. This CDR3 is 18 amino acids long. Germline lookup yields CDR1 MGHRA and CDR2 YSYEKL. The junction had 10 bases not matched to a gene; V was cut back by 0 bases and J by 6 bases. CDR3 coding DNA: TGCGCCAGCAGCCAAGATATCAGGACAGGGGGCCTCGGTCAGCCCCAGCATTTT. Translated: CASSQDIRTGGLGQPQHF.

The chain uses TRBV4-1 and TRBJ2-1, with 8 bases identical to TRBD1. This CDR3 comprises 16 residues. Per germline, CDR1 MGHRA and CDR2 YSYEKL. Germline trimming cut 0 bases from V and 6 bases from J; bases unmatched to any gene: 7. CDR3 region: CASSQEQGAYFNEQFF. For the CDR3, the DNA is TGCGCCAGCAGCCAAGAGCAGGGGGCTTATTTCAATGAGCAGTTCTTC.

The V call is TRBV10-3, the J call TRBJ2-1; D is uncertain. This CDR3 region has 11 residues. V lost 8 bases, J lost 9 bases, and 11 bases lay in between. Germline loops: CDR1 ENHRY, CDR2 SYGVKD. As DNA, the CDR3 is TGTGCCATCGATCGTTTCGGTGAGCAGTTCTTC. Translating it yields CAIDRFGEQFF.

The chain is built from TRBV6-5 and TRBJ1-5; weak D call: TRBD1 (6 bases). Germline V gene lookup returns CDR1 MNHEY and CDR2 SVGAGI. V was pared by 5 bases and J by 4 bases, with 15 bases between. This CDR3 comprises 15 residues. CDR3 in amino acids: CASSLGGGGNQPQHF. The CDR3 DNA sequence: TGTGCCAGCAGTCTTGGGGGAGGGGGTAATCAGCCCCAGCATTTT.

The rearrangement links TRBV28 to TRBJ2-1; 11 nucleotides line up with TRBD2. The CDR3 runs 15 residues. CDR1 is MDHEN and CDR2 is SYDVKM in the germline V gene. With V trimmed by 5 bases and J by 3 bases, 3 bases remained unmatched. CDR3 nucleotides: TGTGCCAGCAGTACCGGGACTAGCGGCTACAATGAGCAGTTCTTC. Its protein product is CASSTGTSGYNEQFF. Together with reference TRBV28 and TRBJ2-1, the CDR3 gives the full variable domain: DVKVTQSSRYLVKRTGEKVFLECVQDMDHENMFWYRQDPGLGLRLIYFSYDVKMKEKGDIPEGYSVSREKKERFSLILESASTNQTSMYLCASSTGTSGYNEQFFGPGTRLTVL.

The chain couples TRBV18 to TRBJ2-7; 8 bases align to TRBD1. The trim removed 2 bases at V and 1 base at J, leaving 4 bases unmatched. Germline assignment: CDR1 KGHSH and CDR2 LQKENI. The CDR3 contains 15 residues. The CDR3 sequence is CASSPAQGGSYEQYF. CDR3 nucleotides: TGTGCCAGCTCACCAGCACAGGGGGGATCCTACGAGCAGTACTTC. Looking up the rest from reference TRBV18 and TRBJ2-7 gives the full variable domain: NAGVMQNPRHLVRRRGQEARLRCSPMKGHSHVYWYRQLPEEGLKFMVYLQKENIIDESGMPKERFSAEFPKEGPSILRIQQVVRGDSAAYFCASSPAQGGSYEQYFGPGTRLTVT.

The rearrangement joins TRBV11-2 to TRBJ2-5, with 9 bases aligning to TRBD2. This CDR3 contains 15 residues. J gave up 4 bases and V 5 bases, and 8 bases lay outside the gene matches. Germline-derived CDR1 and CDR2 are SGHAT and FQNNGV. The chain's CDR3 is CASSARGAGGETQYF. In nucleotides, the CDR3 is TGTGCCAGCAGCGCAAGGGGAGCGGGAGGAGAGACCCAGTACTTC.

The V and J genes are TRBV9 and TRBJ1-6; 9 bases match TRBD1. J gave up 7 bases and V 1 base, and 3 bases lay outside the gene matches. Germline V lookup: CDR1 SGDLS, CDR2 YYNGEE. The CDR3 is made up of 15 amino acids. The CDR3 DNA follows: TGTGCCAGCAGCGTATCGGGGACAGGGAATTCACCCCTCCACTTT. It specifies CASSVSGTGNSPLHF.

This clone was observed a single time. V usage is TRBV9 and J usage is TRBJ2-7; the D gene is possibly TRBD1 (6 bases). Germline V gene sequence: CDR1 SGDLS, CDR2 YYNGEE. The CDR3 is 15 amino acids. The V end was cut by 0 bases, the J end by 0 bases, with 10 bases between. The CDR3 protein is CASSVGQASSYEQYF. The CDR3 nucleotides are TGTGCCAGCAGCGTAGGACAGGCGAGCTCCTACGAGCAGTACTTC.

This sequence joins TRBV5-4 and TRBJ1-5, with 9 positions matching TRBD1. V shed 4 bases and J 7 bases; nucleotides not matched to a gene: 3. Germline CDR1 reads SGHNT; CDR2 reads YYREEE (reference sequence). The CDR3 spans 13 residues. CDR3 region: CASSQGQGQPQHF. CDR3 DNA: TGTGCCAGCAGCCAGGGACAGGGACAGCCCCAGCATTTT.

The genes are TRBV29-1 and TRBJ2-7; possibly TRBD2 for D (6 bases). CDR1 and CDR2 (germline): SQVTM, ANQGSEA. V was pared by 6 bases and J by 2 bases, with 14 bases between. This CDR3 spans 13 amino acids. For the CDR3, the DNA is TGCAGCGTGGTCGGGGCGGGGCCCTACGAGCAGTACTTC. This translates into CSVVGAGPYEQYF.

The chain uses TRBV28 and TRBJ1-5; 7 nucleotides line up with TRBD1. Germline CDR1 is MDHEN and CDR2 is SYDVKM. The V gene end was trimmed by 5 bases and the J gene end by 5 bases; junction bases not matched to a gene: 9. CDR3 length: 15 residues. The CDR3 is CASSGETGFHQPQHF. DNA for the CDR3: TGTGCCAGCAGTGGGGAGACAGGGTTCCATCAGCCCCAGCATTTT.

This clone was detected a few times. The V call is TRBV7-2, the J call TRBJ2-3; 7 bases are a match to TRBD2. Germline V CDR1 and CDR2: SGHTA, FQGNSA. After removal of 6 bases from V and 0 bases from J, the junction contained 3 bases not matched to a gene. The CDR3 runs 14 residues. The DNA of the CDR3 is TGTGCCAGCAGTCGAGCGGGAAGCACAGATACGCAGTATTTT. Its protein is CASSRAGSTDTQYF.